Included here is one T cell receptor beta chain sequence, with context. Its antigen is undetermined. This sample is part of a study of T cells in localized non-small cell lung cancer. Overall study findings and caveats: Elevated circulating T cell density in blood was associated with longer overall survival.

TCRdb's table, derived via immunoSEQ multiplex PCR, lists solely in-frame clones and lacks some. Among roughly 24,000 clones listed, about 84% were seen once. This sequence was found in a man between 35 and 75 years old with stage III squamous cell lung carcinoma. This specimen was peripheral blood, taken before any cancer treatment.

The CDR3 coding sequence is TGTGCCAGCAGCTCGTTAGGGACTAGCGGCCCAGAGCAGTTCTTC. This gives the protein CASSSLGTSGPEQFF. J is TRBJ2-1 and V is TRBV7-9, with TRBD2 matching 11 bases. The CDR3 is 15 amino acids. The V gene's germline CDR1 is SEHNR and CDR2 FQNEAQ (reference sequence). J gave up 10 bases and V 4 bases, and 9 bases lay outside the gene matches.